Below are 25 T cell receptor beta chains sequenced from a single sample in a study of graft-versus-host responses after intestinal transplantation (dated by TCRdb to about 2021). Their target antigens are unknown. The library was built by means of the immunoSEQ multiplex PCR assay. This is the immuneACCESS table as TCRdb keeps it, with only in-frame sequences that have V and J called. A part of the clones is gone; compared with another copy, unresolved V genes explain less than half, and the rest is unexplained. The sample table holds about 39,000 clones, of which 90% to 95% were seen once. The ten most abundant clones make up 0.22% of the sample. The time point label, as the study defines it: cells obtained before transplantation from donor or recipient. The sample in question was unstimulated CD8+ T cells sorted from spleen or lymph node cells, obtained before transplant. Every receptor here comes from a human donor who was the organ donor for an intestinal transplant.

This clone was seen only once. The J gene is TRBJ1-1, the V gene TRBV28; D may be TRBD1 (6 bases). This CDR3 region has 15 residues. Deletions cut 8 bases from V and 3 bases from J, with 19 bases between. The germline V gene has CDR1 MDHEN and CDR2 SYDVKM. This CDR3 reads CASLTVGGWDTEAFF. The CDR3 DNA follows: TGTGCCAGCTTGACAGTAGGGGGTTGGGACACTGAAGCTTTCTTT.

This sequence joins TRBV4-1 and TRBJ1-1; D gene uncertain. Germline values: CDR1 MGHRA, CDR2 YSYEKL. V lost 4 bases and J 7 bases, leaving 10 bases between the germline ends. The CDR3 extends over 12 amino acids. Here the CDR3 DNA reads TGCGCCAGCAGCCCAAACGGCCTTGAAGCTTTCTTT. It is translated as CASSPNGLEAFF.

The chain combines TRBV28 with TRBJ2-1; 8 bases map to TRBD2. In germline, CDR1 is MDHEN, CDR2 SYDVKM. This CDR3 is built from 15 residues. With 2 bases clipped from V and 0 bases from J, the junction kept 0 bases outside the gene matches. The CDR3 DNA follows: TGTGCCAGCAGTTTAGCGGGGGGCTCCTACAATGAGCAGTTCTTC. Protein product: CASSLAGGSYNEQFF.

In its sample, this clone was seen once. The V call is TRBV29-1, the J call TRBJ1-2, with D perhaps matching TRBD1 (5 bases). Trimming shortened V by 4 bases and J by 11 bases, and 14 bases separated the two germline ends. The CDR3 covers 11 residues. Germline values: CDR1 SQVTM, CDR2 ANQGSEA. CDR3 DNA: TGCAGCGTTGGTGTGCGGGCAGGGTACACCTTC. The encoded protein is CSVGVRAGYTF.

The V and J genes are TRBV27 and TRBJ1-4; 12 bases agree with TRBD1. This CDR3 comprises 19 residues. Germline-derived CDR1 and CDR2 are MNHEY and SMNVEV (reference sequence). The trim removed 5 bases at V and 5 bases at J, leaving 15 bases unmatched. DNA for the CDR3: TGTGCCAGCAGTACCGACCGGGACAGGGGGCTTACATTGAATGAAAAACTGTTTTTT. Protein product: CASSTDRDRGLTLNEKLFF.

This chain joins TRBV28 and TRBJ2-7; 7 nucleotides agree with TRBD1. Per the germline V gene, CDR1 is MDHEN and CDR2 is SYDVKM. J gave up 5 bases and V 3 bases, and 4 bases lay outside the gene matches. The CDR3 consists of 13 residues. Here the CDR3 reads CASSLQGVDEQYF. The CDR3 nucleotides read TGTGCCAGCAGTTTGCAGGGGGTTGACGAGCAGTACTTC. The full variable domain, completed using reference TRBV28 and TRBJ2-7, is DVKVTQSSRYLVKRTGEKVFLECVQDMDHENMFWYRQDPGLGLRLIYFSYDVKMKEKGDIPEGYSVSREKKERFSLILESASTNQTSMYLCASSLQGVDEQYFGPGTRLTVT.

V and J are TRBV7-9 and TRBJ1-6; D possibly corresponds to TRBD1 (5 bases). Trimming cost V 5 bases and J 5 bases, with 7 bases left between them. The length of the CDR3 is 13 residues. Germline CDR1 reads SEHNR; CDR2 reads FQNEAQ (reference sequence). CDR3 amino acids: CASSDRNNSPLHF. Here the CDR3 DNA reads TGTGCCAGCAGCGACAGAAATAATTCACCCCTCCACTTT.

V is TRBV7-9 and J is TRBJ2-7; 8 bases line up with TRBD1. This CDR3 has 16 residues. Germline V gives CDR1 SEHNR, CDR2 FQNEAQ (reference sequence). V lost 0 bases and J lost 3; bases outside the gene matches: 7. The CDR3 protein is CASSLAWTGYSYEQYF. The CDR3 region has the DNA TGTGCCAGCAGCTTAGCCTGGACAGGGTATAGCTACGAGCAGTACTTC.

This clone appeared once. This rearrangement joins TRBV6-5 to TRBJ1-1; 8 positions match TRBD1. This CDR3 has 14 residues. The V gene end was trimmed by 8 bases and the J gene end by 1 base; junction bases not matched to a gene: 6. Germline loops: CDR1 MNHEY, CDR2 SVGAGI. CDR3: CASRQGIRNTEAFF. The DNA for the CDR3 is TGTGCCAGCCGACAGGGGATAAGGAACACTGAAGCTTTCTTT.

V and J are TRBV9 and TRBJ2-1, with 9 bases that match TRBD2. This CDR3 region has 15 residues. Germline CDR1 reads SGDLS; CDR2 reads YYNGEE. V was clipped by 0 bases and J by 4 bases; unmatched bases: 2. The CDR3 DNA sequence: TGTGCCAGCAGCGTAGGGAGCGGGGGGTACAATGAGCAGTTCTTC. Translated, it gives CASSVGSGGYNEQFF.

V and J are TRBV6-5 and TRBJ2-7, with D maybe TRBD2 (5 bases). CDR3 size: 11 residues. V was pared by 10 bases and J by 3 bases, with 10 bases between. Germline V gene sequence: CDR1 MNHEY, CDR2 SVGAGI. The CDR3 DNA follows: TGTGCCACTCTCGGGATCTACGAGCAGTACTTC. Translation gives CATLGIYEQYF.

V is TRBV6-1 and J is TRBJ2-3; TRBD2 matches 12 bases. The CDR3 has 15 amino acids. Trimming cost V 3 bases and J 4 bases; bases outside gene matches: 2. Germline V CDR1 and CDR2: MNHNS, SASEGT. The CDR3 nucleotides are TGTGCCAGCAGTGACCTAGCGGGGGGGCCAGATACGCAGTATTTT. This gives the protein CASSDLAGGPDTQYF.

This chain uses TRBV6-5 with TRBJ2-1, with D perhaps matching TRBD2 (7 bases). The ends were cut back, 6 bases at V and 12 bases at J, with 18 bases in the middle. The CDR3 totals 13 residues. The germline V gene encodes CDR1 MNHEY and CDR2 SVGAGI. Here the CDR3 reads CASRPRGAWVQFF. The CDR3 bases are TGTGCCAGCAGACCCCGGGGGGCGTGGGTGCAGTTCTTC.

As concerns this clone: The junction departs from the called germline gene at one end, perhaps through a read error. The chain joins TRBV7-7 to TRBJ1-3; the D is unclear. Germline CDR1 SSHAT, CDR2 FNYEAQ (reference sequence). This CDR3 has 15 residues. In DNA, the CDR3 is TGTGCTAGCAGCTTAGCGCGGCGCTCTGGAAACACCATATATTTT. Translating gives CASSLARRSGNTIYF.

This chain connects TRBV6-5 to TRBJ1-6, with 9 bases fitting TRBD1. This CDR3 is 14 amino acids long. Losses at the gene ends were 2 bases for V and 7 bases for J; bases not matched to a gene: 0. CDR1 is MNHEY, CDR2 SVGAGI, per germline. The CDR3 here is CASSYGTGNSPLHF. The CDR3 region has the DNA TGTGCCAGCAGTTACGGGACAGGGAATTCACCCCTCCACTTT.

V usage is TRBV27 and J usage is TRBJ2-7; possibly TRBD1 for D (6 bases). Trimming left V 5 bases short and J 3 bases short, with 14 bases between. CDR3 length: 14 amino acids. Per the germline V gene, CDR1 is MNHEY and CDR2 is SMNVEV (reference sequence). The CDR3 DNA reads TGTGCCAGCAGTAATGTGAAGGGGGTCTACGAGCAGTACTTC. Translation: CASSNVKGVYEQYF.

The CDR3 DNA is TGTGCCAGCAGCGTAGCTACGGGTAATGAGCAGTTCTTC. It translates to CASSVATGNEQFF. This chain uses TRBV9 with TRBJ2-1, with D hard to call. Deletions cut 0 bases from V and 7 bases from J, with 8 bases between. CDR1 and CDR2 from the germline V gene are SGDLS and YYNGEE. The length of the CDR3 is 13 residues. Drawing the rest from reference TRBV9 and TRBJ2-1, the complete variable domain is DSGVTQTPKHLITATGQRVTLRCSPRSGDLSVYWYQQSLDQGLQFLIQYYNGEERAKGNILERFSAQQFPDLHSELNLSSLELGDSALYFCASSVATGNEQFFGPGTRLTVL.

The rearrangement uses TRBV30 and TRBJ2-2, with D tentatively TRBD1 (6 bases). This CDR3 contains 11 residues. Germline CDR1 reads GTSNPN; CDR2 reads SVGIG (reference sequence). Trimming took off 3 bases at V and 8 bases at J, with 7 bases between the two ends. The CDR3 region has the DNA TGTGCCTGGAGGGGGGCTGGGGAGCTGTTTTTT. The encoded protein is CAWRGAGELFF.

The chain carries TRBV27 and TRBJ2-1; TRBD1 matches 7 bases. V gave up 2 bases and J gave up 8 bases; unmatched junction bases: 3. Germline CDR1 reads MNHEY; CDR2 reads SMNVEV (reference sequence). The CDR3 has 13 amino acids. CDR3 loop: CASSLPGGDEQFF. The CDR3 coding sequence is TGTGCCAGCAGTTTACCAGGGGGTGATGAGCAGTTCTTC.

The chain recombines TRBV11-2 with TRBJ1-2; TRBD1 matches 11 bases. Per germline, CDR1 SGHAT and CDR2 FQNNGV. V shed 4 bases and J 2 bases; nucleotides not matched to a gene: 12. The CDR3 is made up of 18 amino acids. The CDR3 sequence is CASSWNRDRGGGNYGYTF. DNA of the CDR3: TGTGCCAGCAGCTGGAACCGGGACAGGGGGGGTGGAAACTATGGCTACACCTTC. Combining the CDR3 with reference TRBV11-2 and TRBJ1-2 gives the whole variable domain EAGVAQSPRYKIIEKRQSVAFWCNPISGHATLYWYQQILGQGPKLLIQFQNNGVVDDSQLPKDRFSAERLKGVDSTLKIQPAKLEDSAVYLCASSWNRDRGGGNYGYTFGSGTRLTVV.

The chain couples TRBV7-9 to TRBJ2-5; 8 bases fit TRBD2. This CDR3 region has 14 residues. Germline lookup yields CDR1 SEHNR and CDR2 FQNEAQ (reference sequence). J lost 2 bases, V lost 5 bases, and 4 bases had no gene match. The CDR3 sequence: CASSISGAQETQYF. In DNA form, the CDR3 reads TGTGCCAGCAGCATTAGCGGGGCTCAAGAGACCCAGTACTTC.

V is TRBV7-6 and J is TRBJ2-3; the D gene is possibly TRBD2 (6 bases). Germline V CDR1 and CDR2: SGHVS, FNYEAQ. V was pared by 5 bases and J by 1 base, with 13 bases between. There are 15 residues in the CDR3. The CDR3: CASSRFGGGTDTQYF. CDR3 nucleotide sequence: TGTGCCAGCAGCCGTTTCGGCGGGGGCACAGATACGCAGTATTTT.

The rearrangement joins TRBV6-1 to TRBJ2-3, with 7 bases identical to TRBD1. J lost 7 bases, V lost 3 bases, and 10 bases had no gene match. The germline CDR1 and CDR2 sequences are MNHNS and SASEGT. The CDR3 runs 15 residues. In DNA form, the CDR3 reads TGTGCCAGCAGTGATCAAAGGGACAGCCCATATACGCAGTATTTT. Translated, it gives CASSDQRDSPYTQYF.

J is TRBJ2-3 and V is TRBV10-3; D remains unclear. Germline CDR1 ENHRY, CDR2 SYGVKD. The V and J ends lost 0 bases and 6 bases respectively, with 7 bases between them. CDR3 length: 13 residues. In DNA, the CDR3 is TGTGCCATCAGTGAGTCGATGAGGGATACGCAGTATTTT. Protein sequence: CAISESMRDTQYF.

This CDR3 is CASSYSPQGEQFF. DNA for the CDR3: TGTGCCAGCAGTTACTCTCCCCAGGGGGAGCAGTTCTTC. V and J are TRBV6-5 and TRBJ2-1; tentatively, D is TRBD1 (6 bases). CDR3 size: 13 residues. Germline V gene sequence: CDR1 MNHEY, CDR2 SVGAGI. The V and J ends lost 0 bases and 10 bases respectively, with 10 bases between them.